The next 10 T cell receptor beta chains were all read from a single sample in a study of tumor-infiltrating lymphocytes in primary liver carcinoma. Without any cell sorting, about 18-30 mg of bulk tissue yielded co-extracted RNA and DNA. The authors made TCR beta cDNA from approximately 490 ng total RNA with a constant-region primer. Slightly modified ARM-PCR, run as three nested multiplex PCR rounds, produced the TCR beta libraries. In the first two PCR rounds, TRBV1-TRBV30 forward primers were paired with a C-beta reverse primer, and each round lasted approximately 9 cycles. TCRdb re-called the multiplex PCR reads through MiXCR, storing one row per CDR3 protein. This table holds more than 75,000 distinct CDR3 sequences, 72% found once. Sequencing input: liver tumor tissue from sampling region 1. Subset given: tumor region T1, superior pole. The receptor set was obtained from a man aged 35-49 years with primary liver carcinoma and hepatitis B virus infection.

In regard to this clonotype: The junction differs from germline at one of its ends, possibly a read error. V is TRBV20-1 and J is TRBJ2-7; D gene uncertain. The germline CDR1 and CDR2 sequences are DFQATT and SNEGSKA (reference sequence). The CDR3 runs to 11 residues. CDR3: CGAPRKYEQYF. CDR3 nucleotides: TGCGGTGCCCCGAGGAAGTACGAGCAGTACTTC.

About this clonotype: An end of the junction does not agree with germline; a read error may underlie this. The chain joins TRBV11-1 to TRBJ2-1; the match to TRBD2 covers 14 bases. Germline V gives CDR1 SGHAT, CDR2 FQDESV (reference sequence). This CDR3 contains 17 residues. CDR3 amino acids: CASSLGLAGEVDNELFF. As DNA, the CDR3 is TGTGCCAGCAGCCTGGGACTAGCGGGAGAAGTAGATAATGAGCTGTTCTTC.

As regards this clonotype: The junction departs from germline at one end; a sequencing error may be responsible. J is TRBJ2-3 and V is TRBV7-8; 7 bases match TRBD2. This CDR3 is built from 16 residues. Germline-derived CDR1 and CDR2 are SGHVS and FQNEAQ. The CDR3 loop is CASSLAAGVALATQYF. CDR3 nucleotides: TGTGCCAGTAGCTTAGCGGCGGGGGTAGCTCTGGCCACGCAGTATTTT. Looking up the rest from reference TRBV7-8 and TRBJ2-3 gives the full variable domain: GAGVSQSPRYKVAKRGQDVALRCDPISGHVSLFWYQQALGQGPEFLTYFQNEAQLDKSGLPSDRFFAERPEGSVSTLKIQRTQQEDSAVYLCASSLAAGVALATQYFGPGTRLTVL.

On this clonotype: The junction does not match germline at one end; this may be a read error. The V call is TRBV11-2, the J call TRBJ2-1; possibly TRBD2 for D (5 bases). This CDR3 comprises 14 residues. Looked up from germline, CDR1 is SGHAT and CDR2 is FQNNGV. The CDR3 loop reads CASSLDLPRLERLF. The CDR3 coding sequence is TGTGCCAGCAGCTTAGATTTACCGCGGCTCGAGCGGTTATTC.

This clonotype was counted ten times or more. V gene TRBV2 combines with J gene TRBJ2-1, with a tentative D call TRBD2 (5 bases). Per germline, CDR1 SNHLY and CDR2 FYNNEI. V was cut by 3 bases and J by 6 bases, with 12 bases left in between. The CDR3 spans 14 residues. CDR3 region: CASSDSETFNEQFF. The DNA of the CDR3 is TGTGCCAGCAGTGATAGCGAGACTTTCAATGAGCAGTTCTTC.

Regarding this clonotype: A junction end diverges from the germline sequence, so it may reflect a read error. The chain combines TRBV6-5 with TRBJ2-4; TRBD2 aligns across 7 bases. CDR3 length equals 13 residues. Germline V lookup: CDR1 MNHEY, CDR2 SVGAGI. The CDR3 DNA is TGTGCCAACAGTAGGAGCGGGAAAAACATCCAGTACTTC. Residues: CANSRSGKNIQYF.

The chain links TRBV6-1 to TRBJ2-3; TRBD1 aligns across 8 bases. Trimming at V came to 5 bases and at J to 3 bases, leaving 13 bases not matched to a gene. The CDR3 totals 17 residues. CDR1 is MNHNS and CDR2 is SASEGT in the germline V gene. DNA for the CDR3: TGTGCCAGCAGTACCGGACAGGGAAAAGCAAGGACAGATACGCAGTATTTT. It yields the protein CASSTGQGKARTDTQYF.

About this clonotype: The CDR3 end shows no conserved phenylalanine or tryptophan, and so a read error is likely. The chain joins TRBV4-2 to TRBJ1-1; TRBD1 might be the D (6 bases). The germline V gene has CDR1 LGHNA and CDR2 YNFKEQ. V was shortened by 2 bases and J by 5 bases, with 12 bases between the two germline ends. The CDR3 is 14 residues long. The CDR3 loop reads CASSQNRTVTEAFS. The DNA of the CDR3 is TGTGCCAGCAGCCAAAATCGGACAGTGACTGAAGCTTTCTCT.

The chain employs TRBV10-1 and TRBJ2-3; 7 nucleotides align to TRBD2. The V gene end was trimmed by 3 bases and the J gene end by 9 bases; junction bases not matched to a gene: 12. This CDR3 comprises 15 residues. Germline CDR1 WNHNN, CDR2 SYGVQD (reference sequence). This chain's CDR3 is CASSDSAAGDGTQYF. Written as DNA, the CDR3 is TGCGCCAGCAGTGACTCCGCCGCGGGAGACGGGACGCAGTATTTT.

This clonotype was recorded only once. The J gene is TRBJ2-7, the V gene TRBV11-2; no reliable D call. Germline V CDR1 and CDR2: SGHAT, FQNNGV. CDR3 length: 13 amino acids. V dropped 0 bases and J dropped 13 bases, with 16 bases sitting between them. The CDR3, as DNA: TGTGCCAGCAGCTTAGATAGGCGCGCCGAACATTACTTC. Amino acids: CASSLDRRAEHYF.